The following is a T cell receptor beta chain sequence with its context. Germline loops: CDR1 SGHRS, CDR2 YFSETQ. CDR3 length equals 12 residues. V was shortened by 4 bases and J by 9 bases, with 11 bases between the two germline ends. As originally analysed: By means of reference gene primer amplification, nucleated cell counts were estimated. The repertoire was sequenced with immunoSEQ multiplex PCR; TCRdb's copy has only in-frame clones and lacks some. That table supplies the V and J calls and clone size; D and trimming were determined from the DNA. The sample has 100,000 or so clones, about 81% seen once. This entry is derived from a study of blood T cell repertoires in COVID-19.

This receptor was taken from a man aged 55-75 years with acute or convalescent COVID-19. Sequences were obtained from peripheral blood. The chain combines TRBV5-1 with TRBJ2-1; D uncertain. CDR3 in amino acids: CASSPARSEQFF. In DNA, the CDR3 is TGCGCCAGCAGCCCCGCTCGTAGTGAGCAGTTCTTC.